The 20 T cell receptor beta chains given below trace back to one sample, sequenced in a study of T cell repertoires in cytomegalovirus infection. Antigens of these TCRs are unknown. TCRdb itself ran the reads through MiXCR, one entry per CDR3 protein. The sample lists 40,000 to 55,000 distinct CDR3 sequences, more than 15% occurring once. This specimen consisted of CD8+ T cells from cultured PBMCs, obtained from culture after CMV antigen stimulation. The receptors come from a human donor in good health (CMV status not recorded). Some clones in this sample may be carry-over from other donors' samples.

The CDR3 spells CSARDRAGKNTGELFF. For the CDR3, the DNA is TGCAGTGCTAGAGACCGAGCAGGGAAGAACACCGGGGAGCTGTTTTTT. J is TRBJ2-2 and V is TRBV20-1, with a weak D call TRBD1 (5 bases). This CDR3 contains 16 residues. Germline CDR1 and CDR2: DFQATT and SNEGSKA (reference sequence). Trimming left V 0 bases short and J 1 base short, with 12 bases between.

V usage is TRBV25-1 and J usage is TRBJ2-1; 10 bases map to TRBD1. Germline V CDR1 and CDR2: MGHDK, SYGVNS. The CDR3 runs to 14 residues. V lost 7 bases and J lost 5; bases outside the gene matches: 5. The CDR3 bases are TGTGCCAGCACTTTTGGACAGGGGGACAATGAGCAGTTCTTC. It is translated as CASTFGQGDNEQFF.

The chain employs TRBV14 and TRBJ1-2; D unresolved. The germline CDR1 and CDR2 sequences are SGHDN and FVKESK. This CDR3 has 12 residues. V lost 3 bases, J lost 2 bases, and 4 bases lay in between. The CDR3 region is CASSQGNYGYTF. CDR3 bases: TGTGCCAGCAGCCAGGGGAACTATGGCTACACCTTC.

The CDR3 DNA reads as TGTGCCACCAGTTCCAGAAGTCCGAGTTCGGAGGAGACCCAGTACTTC. It encodes CATSSRSPSSEETQYF. V usage is TRBV24-1 and J usage is TRBJ2-5; the D is unclear. This CDR3 has 16 residues. CDR1 is KGHDR, CDR2 SFDVKD, per germline. V was trimmed by 6 bases and J by 5 bases, leaving 21 bases between them.

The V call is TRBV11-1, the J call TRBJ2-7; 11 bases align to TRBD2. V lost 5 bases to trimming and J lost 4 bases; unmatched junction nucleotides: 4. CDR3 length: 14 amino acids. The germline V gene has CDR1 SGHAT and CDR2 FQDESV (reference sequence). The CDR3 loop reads CASSRGLAVYEQYF. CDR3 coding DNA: TGTGCCAGCAGCCGGGGACTAGCGGTGTACGAGCAGTACTTC. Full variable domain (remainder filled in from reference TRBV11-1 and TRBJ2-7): EAEVAQSPRYKITEKSQAVAFWCDPISGHATLYWYRQILGQGPELLVQFQDESVVDDSQLPKDRFSAERLKGVDSTLKIQPAELGDSAMYLCASSRGLAVYEQYFGPGTRLTVT.

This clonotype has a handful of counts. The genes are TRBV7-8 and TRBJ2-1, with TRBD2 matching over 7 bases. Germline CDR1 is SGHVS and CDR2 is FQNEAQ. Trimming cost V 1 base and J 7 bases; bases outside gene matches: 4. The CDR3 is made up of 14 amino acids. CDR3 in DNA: TGTGCCAGCAGCTTAGAAACGGGGGGAAATGAGCAGTTCTTC. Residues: CASSLETGGNEQFF.

CDR3 sequence: CSVQARGVNIQYF. CDR3 DNA: TGCAGCGTCCAAGCACGGGGAGTAAACATTCAGTACTTC. The chain links TRBV29-1 to TRBJ2-4, with D perhaps matching TRBD2 (5 bases). CDR1 and CDR2 from the germline V gene are SQVTM and ANQGSEA. This CDR3 contains 13 residues. Deletions cut 6 bases from V and 6 bases from J, with 15 bases between.

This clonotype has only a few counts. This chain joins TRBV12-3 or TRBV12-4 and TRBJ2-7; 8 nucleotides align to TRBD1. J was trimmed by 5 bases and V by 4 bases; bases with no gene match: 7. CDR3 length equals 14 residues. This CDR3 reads CASSSQGAQDEQYF. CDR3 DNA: TGTGCCAGCAGTTCCCAGGGGGCGCAGGACGAGCAGTACTTC.

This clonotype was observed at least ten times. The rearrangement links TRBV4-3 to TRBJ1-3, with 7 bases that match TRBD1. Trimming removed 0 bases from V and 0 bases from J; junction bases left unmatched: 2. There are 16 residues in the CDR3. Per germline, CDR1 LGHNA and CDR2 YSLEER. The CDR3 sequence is CASSQERDSSGNTIYF. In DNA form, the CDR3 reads TGCGCCAGCAGCCAAGAAAGGGACAGCTCTGGAAACACCATATATTTT.

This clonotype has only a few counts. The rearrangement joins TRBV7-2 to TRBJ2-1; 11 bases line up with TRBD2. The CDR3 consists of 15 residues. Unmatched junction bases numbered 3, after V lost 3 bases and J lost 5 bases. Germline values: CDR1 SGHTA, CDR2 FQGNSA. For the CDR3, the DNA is TGTGCCAGCAGCTTTAGCGGGGGGGTAAACAATGAGCAGTTCTTC. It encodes CASSFSGGVNNEQFF.

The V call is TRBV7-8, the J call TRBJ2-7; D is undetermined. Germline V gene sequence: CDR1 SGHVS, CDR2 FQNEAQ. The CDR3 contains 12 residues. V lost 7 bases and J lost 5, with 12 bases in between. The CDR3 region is CASTSRKHEQYF. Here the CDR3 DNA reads TGTGCCAGCACCTCTAGAAAACACGAGCAGTACTTC. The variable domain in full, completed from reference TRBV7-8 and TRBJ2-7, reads GAGVSQSPRYKVAKRGQDVALRCDPISGHVSLFWYQQALGQGPEFLTYFQNEAQLDKSGLPSDRFFAERPEGSVSTLKIQRTQQEDSAVYLCASTSRKHEQYFGPGTRLTVT.

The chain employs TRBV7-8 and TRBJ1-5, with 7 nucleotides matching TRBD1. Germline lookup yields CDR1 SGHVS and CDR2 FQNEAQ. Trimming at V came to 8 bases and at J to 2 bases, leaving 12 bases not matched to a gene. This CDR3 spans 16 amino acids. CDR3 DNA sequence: TGTGCCAGCCACAGGGACAGATTTCAGGGCAATCAGCCCCAGCATTTT. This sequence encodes CASHRDRFQGNQPQHF.

CDR3 sequence: CASSEAGFLRNTIYF. CDR3 sequence (DNA): TGTGCCAGCAGTGAGGCAGGGTTTTTAAGAAACACCATATATTTT. V gene TRBV12-3 or TRBV12-4 combines with J gene TRBJ1-3; D may be TRBD1 (5 bases). V was trimmed by 5 bases and J by 5 bases, leaving 16 bases between them. The CDR3 is 15 residues long.

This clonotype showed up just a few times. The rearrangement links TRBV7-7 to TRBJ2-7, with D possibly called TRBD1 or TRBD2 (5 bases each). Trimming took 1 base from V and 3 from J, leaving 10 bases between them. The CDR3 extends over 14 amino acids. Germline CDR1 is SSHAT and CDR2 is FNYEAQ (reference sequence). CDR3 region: CASSLEVGDYEQYF. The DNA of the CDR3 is TGTGCCAGCAGCTTAGAGGTGGGGGACTACGAGCAGTACTTC.

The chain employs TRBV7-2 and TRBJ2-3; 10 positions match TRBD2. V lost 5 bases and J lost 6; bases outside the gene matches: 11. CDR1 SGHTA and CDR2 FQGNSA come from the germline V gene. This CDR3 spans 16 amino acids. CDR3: CASSPISGRRSDTQYF. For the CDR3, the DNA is TGTGCCAGCAGCCCCATTAGCGGGAGGCGGTCGGATACGCAGTATTTT.

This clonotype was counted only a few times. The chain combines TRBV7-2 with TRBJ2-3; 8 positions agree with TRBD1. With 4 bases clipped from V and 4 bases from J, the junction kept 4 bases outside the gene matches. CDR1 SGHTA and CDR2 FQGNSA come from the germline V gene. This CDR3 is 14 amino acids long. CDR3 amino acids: CASSSDRGPDTQYF. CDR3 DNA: TGTGCCAGCAGCTCCGACAGGGGACCAGATACGCAGTATTTT.

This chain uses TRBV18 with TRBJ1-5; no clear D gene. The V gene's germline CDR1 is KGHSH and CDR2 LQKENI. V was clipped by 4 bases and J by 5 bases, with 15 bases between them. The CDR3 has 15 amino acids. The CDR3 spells CASSRATEYYQPQHF. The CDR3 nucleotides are TGTGCCAGCTCACGGGCCACAGAGTATTATCAGCCCCAGCATTTT.

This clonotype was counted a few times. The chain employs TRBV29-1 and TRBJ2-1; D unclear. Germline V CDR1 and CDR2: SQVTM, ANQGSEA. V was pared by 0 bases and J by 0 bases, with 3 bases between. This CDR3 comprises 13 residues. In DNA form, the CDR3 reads TGCAGCGTTGAAGATAGCTCCTACAATGAGCAGTTCTTC. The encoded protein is CSVEDSSYNEQFF.

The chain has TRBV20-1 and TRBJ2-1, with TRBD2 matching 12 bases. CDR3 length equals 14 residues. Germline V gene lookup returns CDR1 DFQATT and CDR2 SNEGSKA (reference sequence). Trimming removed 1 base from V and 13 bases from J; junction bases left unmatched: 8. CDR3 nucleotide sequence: TGCAGTGCTAGAGGGCTAGCGGGGGGGTTGGAACAGTTCTTC. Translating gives CSARGLAGGLEQFF.

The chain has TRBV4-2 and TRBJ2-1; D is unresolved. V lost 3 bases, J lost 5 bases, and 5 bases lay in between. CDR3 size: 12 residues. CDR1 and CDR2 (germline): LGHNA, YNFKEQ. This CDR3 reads CASSHSNNEQFF. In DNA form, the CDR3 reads TGTGCCAGCAGCCACTCTAACAATGAGCAGTTCTTC.